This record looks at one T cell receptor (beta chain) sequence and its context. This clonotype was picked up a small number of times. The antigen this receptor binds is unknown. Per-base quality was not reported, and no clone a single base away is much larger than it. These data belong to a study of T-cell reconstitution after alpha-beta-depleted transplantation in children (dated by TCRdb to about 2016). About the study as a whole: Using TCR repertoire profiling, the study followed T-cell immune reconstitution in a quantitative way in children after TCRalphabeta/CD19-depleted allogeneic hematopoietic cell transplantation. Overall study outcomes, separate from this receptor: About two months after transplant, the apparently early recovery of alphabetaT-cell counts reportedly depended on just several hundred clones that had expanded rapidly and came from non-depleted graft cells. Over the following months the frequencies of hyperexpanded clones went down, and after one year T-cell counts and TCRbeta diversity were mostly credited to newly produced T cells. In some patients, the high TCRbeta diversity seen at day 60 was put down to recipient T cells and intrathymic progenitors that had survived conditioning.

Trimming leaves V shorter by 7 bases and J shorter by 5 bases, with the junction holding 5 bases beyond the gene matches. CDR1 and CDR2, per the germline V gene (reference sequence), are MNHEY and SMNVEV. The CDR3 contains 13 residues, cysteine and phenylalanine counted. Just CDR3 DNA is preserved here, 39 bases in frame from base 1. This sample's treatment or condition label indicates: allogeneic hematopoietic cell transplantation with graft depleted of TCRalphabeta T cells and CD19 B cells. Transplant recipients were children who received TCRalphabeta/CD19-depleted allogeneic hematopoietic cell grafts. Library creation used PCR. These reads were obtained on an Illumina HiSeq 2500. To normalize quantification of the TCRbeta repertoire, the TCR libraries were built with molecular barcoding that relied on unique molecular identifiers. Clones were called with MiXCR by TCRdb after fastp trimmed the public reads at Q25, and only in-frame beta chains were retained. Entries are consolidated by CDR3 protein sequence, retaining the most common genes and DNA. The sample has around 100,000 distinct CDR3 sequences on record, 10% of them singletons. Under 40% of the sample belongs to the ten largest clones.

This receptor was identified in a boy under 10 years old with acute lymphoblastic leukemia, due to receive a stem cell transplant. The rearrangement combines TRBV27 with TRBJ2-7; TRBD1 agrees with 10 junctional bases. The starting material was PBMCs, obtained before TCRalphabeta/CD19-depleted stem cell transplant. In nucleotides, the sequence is TGTGCCAGCACCAGGACAGGGGGGCACGAGCAGTACTTC. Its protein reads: CASTRTGGHEQYF.